The TCR beta chain described here comes from a study of blood T cell repertoires in COVID-19. Study in general: There were acute and convalescent COVID-19 samples, and they came from the United States, Italy and Spain. T cells, B-cell-depleted T cells, or PBMCs supplied cDNA or gDNA.

The ends were cut back, 5 bases at V and 2 bases at J, with 12 bases in the middle. Looked up from germline, CDR1 is KGHSH and CDR2 is LQKENI. This CDR3 has 14 amino acids. Enrolled during active infection, Seattle patients were then followed longitudinally. Generated by immunoSEQ multiplex PCR, the TCRdb table keeps only in-frame clones and is missing some. This repertoire shows 80,000 to 100,000 clones, about 90% found once; its top ten account for around 4.3%. This chain links TRBV18 with TRBJ1-1, with a tentative D call TRBD1 (5 bases). The source is a human donor with COVID-19, enrolled during active disease. The donor label of this sample is uncertain. The material sequenced was peripheral blood. The CDR3 spells CASSSTAPNTEAFF. CDR3 in DNA: TGTGCCAGCTCATCGACAGCACCTAACACTGAAGCTTTCTTT.